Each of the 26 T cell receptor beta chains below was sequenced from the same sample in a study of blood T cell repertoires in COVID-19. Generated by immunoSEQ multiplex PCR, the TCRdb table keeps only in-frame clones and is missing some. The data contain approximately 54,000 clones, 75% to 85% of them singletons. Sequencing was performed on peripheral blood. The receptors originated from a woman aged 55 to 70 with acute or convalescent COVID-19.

As DNA, the CDR3 is TGTGCCAGCAGTTTGGTGGGGACAGGGAAGTACGAGCAGTACTTC. Its protein is CASSLVGTGKYEQYF. This sequence joins TRBV28 and TRBJ2-7, with 9 nucleotides matching TRBD1. CDR1 is MDHEN and CDR2 is SYDVKM in the germline V gene. With V trimmed by 3 bases and J by 4 bases, 7 bases remained unmatched. CDR3 length: 15 residues.

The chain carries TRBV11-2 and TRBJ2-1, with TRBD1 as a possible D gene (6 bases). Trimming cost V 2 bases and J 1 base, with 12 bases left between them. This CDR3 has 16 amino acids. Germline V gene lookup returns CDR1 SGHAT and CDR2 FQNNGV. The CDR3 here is CASSLRTDRSYNEQFF. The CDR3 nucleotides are TGTGCCAGCAGCTTAAGGACCGACAGGTCCTACAATGAGCAGTTCTTC.

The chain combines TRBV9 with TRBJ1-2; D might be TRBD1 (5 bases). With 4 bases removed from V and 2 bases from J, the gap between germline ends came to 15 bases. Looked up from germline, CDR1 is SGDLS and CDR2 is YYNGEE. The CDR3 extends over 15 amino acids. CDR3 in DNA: TGTGCCAGCAGCCCTCTTTCCGGGGGGAACTATGGCTACACCTTC. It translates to CASSPLSGGNYGYTF.

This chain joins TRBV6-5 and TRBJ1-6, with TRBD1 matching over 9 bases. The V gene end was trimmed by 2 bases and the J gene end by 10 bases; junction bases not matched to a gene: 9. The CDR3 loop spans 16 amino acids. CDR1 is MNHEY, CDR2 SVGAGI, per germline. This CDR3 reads CASSYGYRGRRSPLHF. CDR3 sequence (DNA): TGTGCCAGCAGTTACGGTTACAGGGGGCGGCGATCACCCCTCCACTTT.

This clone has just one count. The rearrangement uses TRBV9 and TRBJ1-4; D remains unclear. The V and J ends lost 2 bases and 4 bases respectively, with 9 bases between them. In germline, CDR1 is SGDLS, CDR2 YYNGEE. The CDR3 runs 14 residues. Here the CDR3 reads CASSVAGGNEKLFF. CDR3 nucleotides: TGTGCCAGCAGCGTCGCGGGAGGTAATGAAAAACTGTTTTTT.

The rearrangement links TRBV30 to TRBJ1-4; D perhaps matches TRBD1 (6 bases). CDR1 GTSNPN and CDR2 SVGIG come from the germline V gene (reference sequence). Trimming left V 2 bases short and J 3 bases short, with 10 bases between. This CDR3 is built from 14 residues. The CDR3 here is CAWSRGLANEKLFF. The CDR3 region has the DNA TGTGCCTGGAGTAGGGGGTTAGCTAATGAAAAACTGTTTTTT.

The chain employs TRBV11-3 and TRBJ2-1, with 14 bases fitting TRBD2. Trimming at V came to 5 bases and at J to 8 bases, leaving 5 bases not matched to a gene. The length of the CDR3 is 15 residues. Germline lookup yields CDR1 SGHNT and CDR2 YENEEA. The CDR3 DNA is TGTGCCAGCAGCCCGGGACTAGCGGGAGCGCATGAGCAGTTCTTC. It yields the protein CASSPGLAGAHEQFF.

The CDR3 sequence: CASSVGTGDYEQYF. The CDR3 DNA sequence: TGTGCCAGCTCTGTCGGGACAGGGGACTACGAGCAGTACTTC. This rearrangement joins TRBV18 to TRBJ2-7; 10 bases match TRBD1. This CDR3 is 14 amino acids long. Germline lookup yields CDR1 KGHSH and CDR2 LQKENI. Losses at the gene ends were 6 bases for V and 3 bases for J; bases not matched to a gene: 5.

CDR3 residues: CASSQGYSAKNIQYF. DNA of the CDR3: TGTGCCAGCAGCCAAGGCTACTCAGCCAAAAACATTCAGTACTTC. The chain combines TRBV3-1 (or the pseudogene TRBV3-2) with TRBJ2-4, with unresolved D. Trimming removed 1 base at V and 0 bases at J, with 7 bases between. CDR1 and CDR2 from the germline V gene are LGHDT and YNNKEL (reference sequence). This CDR3 contains 15 residues.

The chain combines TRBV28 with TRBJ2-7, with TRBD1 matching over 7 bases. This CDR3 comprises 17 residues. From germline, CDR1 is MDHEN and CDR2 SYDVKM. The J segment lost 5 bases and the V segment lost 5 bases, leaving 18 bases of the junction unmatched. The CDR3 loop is CASSTSWTGPSLHEQYF. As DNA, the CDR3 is TGTGCCAGCAGTACATCGTGGACAGGTCCTTCCCTCCACGAGCAGTACTTC.

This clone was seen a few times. The CDR3: CASSPRQGAYEQYF. The CDR3 region has the DNA TGTGCCAGCAGTCCTAGACAGGGGGCCTACGAGCAGTACTTC. V is TRBV7-9 and J is TRBJ2-7; 9 nucleotides match TRBD1. With V trimmed by 6 bases and J by 2 bases, 5 bases remained unmatched. Per the germline V gene, CDR1 is SEHNR and CDR2 is FQNEAQ (reference sequence). This CDR3 is built from 14 residues.

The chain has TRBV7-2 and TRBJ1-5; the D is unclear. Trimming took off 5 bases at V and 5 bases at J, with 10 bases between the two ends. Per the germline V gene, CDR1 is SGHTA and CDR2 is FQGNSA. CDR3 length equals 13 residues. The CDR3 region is CASSDWRDQPQHF. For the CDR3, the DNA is TGTGCCAGCAGCGACTGGCGGGATCAGCCCCAGCATTTT.

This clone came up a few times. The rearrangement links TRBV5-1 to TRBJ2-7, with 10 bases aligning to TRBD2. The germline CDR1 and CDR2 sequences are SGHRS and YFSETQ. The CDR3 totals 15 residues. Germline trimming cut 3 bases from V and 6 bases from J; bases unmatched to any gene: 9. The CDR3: CASSSNLAGVGEQYF. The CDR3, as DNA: TGCGCCAGCAGCTCGAATCTAGCGGGAGTGGGCGAGCAGTACTTC.

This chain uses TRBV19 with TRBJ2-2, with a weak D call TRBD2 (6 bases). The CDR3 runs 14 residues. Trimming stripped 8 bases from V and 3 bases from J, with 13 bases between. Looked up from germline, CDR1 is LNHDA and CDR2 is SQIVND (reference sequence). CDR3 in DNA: TGTGCCAGTGGGGACTTCTGGGACACCGGGGAGCTGTTTTTT. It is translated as CASGDFWDTGELFF.

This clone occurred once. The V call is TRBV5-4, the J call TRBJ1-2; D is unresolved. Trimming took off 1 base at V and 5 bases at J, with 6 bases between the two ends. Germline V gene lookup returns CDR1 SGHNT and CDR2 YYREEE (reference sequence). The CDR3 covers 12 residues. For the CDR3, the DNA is TGTGCCAGCAGCTTGCCGCTATATGGCTACACCTTC. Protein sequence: CASSLPLYGYTF.

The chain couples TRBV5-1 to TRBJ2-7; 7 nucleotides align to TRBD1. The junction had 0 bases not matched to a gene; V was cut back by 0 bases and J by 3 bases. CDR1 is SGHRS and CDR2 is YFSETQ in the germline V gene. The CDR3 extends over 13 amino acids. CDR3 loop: CASSLDRGYEQYF. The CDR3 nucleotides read TGCGCCAGCAGCTTGGACAGGGGCTACGAGCAGTACTTC.

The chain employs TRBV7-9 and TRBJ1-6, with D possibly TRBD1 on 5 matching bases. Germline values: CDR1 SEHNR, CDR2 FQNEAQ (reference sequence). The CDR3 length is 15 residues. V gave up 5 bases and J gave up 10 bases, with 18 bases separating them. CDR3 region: CASSKNMQGESPLHF. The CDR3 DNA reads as TGTGCCAGCAGCAAAAATATGCAGGGCGAATCACCCCTCCACTTT.

CDR3 sequence reads: CASADRGHTGELFF. CDR3 bases: TGTGCCAGCGCTGACAGGGGGCACACCGGGGAGCTGTTTTTT. J is TRBJ2-2 and V is TRBV6-5, with 10 bases identical to TRBD1. Per the germline V gene, CDR1 is MNHEY and CDR2 is SVGAGI. V gave up 8 bases and J gave up 3 bases; unmatched junction bases: 3. CDR3 length equals 14 residues.

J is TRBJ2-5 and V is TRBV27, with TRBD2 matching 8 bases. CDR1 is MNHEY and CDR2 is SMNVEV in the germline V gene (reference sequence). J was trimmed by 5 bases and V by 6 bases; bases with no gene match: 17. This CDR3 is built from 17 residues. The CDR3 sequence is CASRPSRGGFIGETQYF. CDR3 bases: TGTGCCAGCAGACCGAGCCGGGGGGGGTTCATCGGGGAGACCCAGTACTTC.

CDR3 amino acids: CATSDFGGGPDTQYF. DNA for the CDR3: TGTGCCACCAGTGATTTCGGAGGGGGCCCAGATACGCAGTATTTT. This chain connects TRBV24-1 to TRBJ2-3; D is possibly TRBD1 (7 bases). The germline V and J ends were trimmed by 1 base and 4 bases, with 11 bases remaining between them. The germline gives CDR1 KGHDR, CDR2 SFDVKD. The CDR3 has 15 residues.

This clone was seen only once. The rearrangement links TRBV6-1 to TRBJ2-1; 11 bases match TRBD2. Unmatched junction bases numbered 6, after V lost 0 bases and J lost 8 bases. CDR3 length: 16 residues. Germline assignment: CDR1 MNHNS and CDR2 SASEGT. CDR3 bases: TGTGCCAGCAGTGAAGCTGTTAGCGGGGGGGCCGATGAGCAGTTCTTC. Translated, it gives CASSEAVSGGADEQFF.

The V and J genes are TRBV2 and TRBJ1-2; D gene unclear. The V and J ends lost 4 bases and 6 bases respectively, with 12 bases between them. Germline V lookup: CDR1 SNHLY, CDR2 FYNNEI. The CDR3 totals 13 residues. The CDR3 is CASSAAGIHGYTF. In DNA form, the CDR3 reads TGTGCCAGCAGTGCGGCGGGGATTCATGGCTACACCTTC.

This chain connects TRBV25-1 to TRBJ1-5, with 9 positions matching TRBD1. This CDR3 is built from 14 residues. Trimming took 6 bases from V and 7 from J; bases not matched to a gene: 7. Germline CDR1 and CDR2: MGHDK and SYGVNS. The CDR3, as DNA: TGTGCCAGCAGCGGACAGGGGAGAGGGCAGCCCCAGCATTTT. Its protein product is CASSGQGRGQPQHF.

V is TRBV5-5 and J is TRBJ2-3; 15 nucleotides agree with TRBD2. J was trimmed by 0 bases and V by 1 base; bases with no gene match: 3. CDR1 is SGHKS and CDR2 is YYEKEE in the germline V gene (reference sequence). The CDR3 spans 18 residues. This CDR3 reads CASSLRGLAGGSTDTQYF. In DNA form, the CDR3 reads TGTGCCAGCAGCTTGAGGGGACTAGCGGGGGGAAGCACAGATACGCAGTATTTT.

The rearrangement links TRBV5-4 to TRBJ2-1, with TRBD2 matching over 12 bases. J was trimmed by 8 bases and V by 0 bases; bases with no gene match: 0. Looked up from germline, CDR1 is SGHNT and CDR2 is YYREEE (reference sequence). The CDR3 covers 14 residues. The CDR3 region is CASSLGLAGDEQFF. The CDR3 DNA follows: TGTGCCAGCAGCTTGGGACTAGCGGGGGATGAGCAGTTCTTC.

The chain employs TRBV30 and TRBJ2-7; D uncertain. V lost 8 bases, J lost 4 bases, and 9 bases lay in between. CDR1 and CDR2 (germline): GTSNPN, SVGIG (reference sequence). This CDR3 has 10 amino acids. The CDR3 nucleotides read TGTGCCGGTAGCCCTTACGAGCAGTACTTC. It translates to CAGSPYEQYF.